Below, one T cell receptor beta chain is given with its context. Its specific antigen is unknown. Base-call qualities are not available, and no considerably larger clone is one nucleotide away. This entry comes from a study of blood T cell repertoires in COVID-19 (dated by TCRdb to 2020 to 2021). With respect to the entire study: The collaborator samples originated in the United States, Italy and Spain and spanned the acute and convalescent phases of COVID-19. The material from the prospective study consisted of cDNA or gDNA derived from T cells, B-cell-depleted T cells, or PBMCs. The dataset comprised deeply sampled blood TCRbeta repertoires from subjects exposed to, actively infected with, or recovered from COVID-19. The repertoires were released in a freely available public database meant as a resource for research on the immune response to SARS-CoV-2. Samples came from the ongoing ImmuneRACE study (first 160 participants) plus 1,254 subjects from 6 global collaborators. Nearly every sample came with metadata listing a de-identified subject ID, COVID-19 status, age in years and sex. Where available, HLA class I and class II types were obtained from metadata supplied by the sample provider rather than from assay-based typing. Overall study results and their limits: The amount of clinical and demographic metadata varied by source and participant and was provided uncurated.

TCRbeta CDR3 regions were amplified from genomic DNA by means of the immunoSEQ Assay, a bias-controlled multiplex PCR. Per the source publication's procedure: Nucleated cell counts per sample were estimated from amplification of reference gene primers within the assay. Sequence reads were collapsed and filtered to measure the absolute abundance of every unique TCRbeta CDR3 rearrangement. For each sample, productive Simpson clonality was calculated as the square root of Simpson's diversity index over productive rearrangements. TCRdb took this table from immuneACCESS and kept in-frame rearrangements with V and J called. Such tables lack part of the clones; where checked against another copy, unresolved V genes explain under half of the gap, and the rest is unexplained. V, J and clone size reflect that table, while D and trimming were determined from the DNA. The sample data list 60,000 to 70,000 clones, and 60% to 85% of these were observed just once. The top ten clones comprise 50% to 55% of the sample.

Collaborating institutions collected whole blood in K2EDTA tubes following their own protocols. For TCRbeta analysis, collaborators shipped samples in one of three forms: frozen whole blood, isolated PBMCs, or DNA extracted from either of those sample types. The CDR3 starts with the cysteine, ends with the phenylalanine, and has 15 residues. The CDR3 DNA has 45 bases and is translated from base 1. The germline V gene supplies CDR1 LGHNA and CDR2 YNFKEQ. V is reduced by 4 bases and J by 1 base, leaving a spacing of 13 bases between them. This TCR was sampled from a woman over 75 with acute or convalescent COVID-19. The chain joins TRBV4-2 to TRBJ1-1; perhaps TRBD1 is the D gene, with 6 bases matching. Sequenced: peripheral blood. This receptor carries the CDR3 CASSRGGAGNTEAFF. DNA sequence: TGTGCCAGCAGCCGGGGGGGCGCGGGGAACACTGAAGCTTTCTTT.